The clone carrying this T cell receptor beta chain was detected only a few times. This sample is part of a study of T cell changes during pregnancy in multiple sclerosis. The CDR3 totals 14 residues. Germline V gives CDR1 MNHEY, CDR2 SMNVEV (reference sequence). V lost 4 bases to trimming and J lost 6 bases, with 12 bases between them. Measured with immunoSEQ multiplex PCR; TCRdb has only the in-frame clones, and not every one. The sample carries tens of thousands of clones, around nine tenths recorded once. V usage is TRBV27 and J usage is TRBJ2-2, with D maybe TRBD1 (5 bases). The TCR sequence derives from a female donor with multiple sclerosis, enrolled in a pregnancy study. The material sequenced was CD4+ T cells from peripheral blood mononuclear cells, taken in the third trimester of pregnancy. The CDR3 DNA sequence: TGTGCCAGCAGTTCGACGCAGGGTGCCGGGGAGCTGTTTTTT. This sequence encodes CASSSTQGAGELFF.